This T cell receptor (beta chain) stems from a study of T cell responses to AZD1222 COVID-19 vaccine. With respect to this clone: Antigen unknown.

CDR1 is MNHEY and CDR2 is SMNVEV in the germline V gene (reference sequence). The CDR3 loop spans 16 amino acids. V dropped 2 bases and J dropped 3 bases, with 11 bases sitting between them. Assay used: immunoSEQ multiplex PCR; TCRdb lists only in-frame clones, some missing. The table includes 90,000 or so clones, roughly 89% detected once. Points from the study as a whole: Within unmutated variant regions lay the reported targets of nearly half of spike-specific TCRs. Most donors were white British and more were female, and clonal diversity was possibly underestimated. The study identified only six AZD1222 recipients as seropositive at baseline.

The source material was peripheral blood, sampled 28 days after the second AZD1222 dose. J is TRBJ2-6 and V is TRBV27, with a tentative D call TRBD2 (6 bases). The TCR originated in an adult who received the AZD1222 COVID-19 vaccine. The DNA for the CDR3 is TGTGCCAGCAGTTTACTCGGCGGGGTTGGGGCCAACGTCCTGACTTTC. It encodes CASSLLGGVGANVLTF. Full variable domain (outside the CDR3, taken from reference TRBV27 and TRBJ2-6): EAQVTQNPRYLITVTGKKLTVTCSQNMNHEYMSWYRQDPGLGLRQIYYSMNVEVTDKGDVPEGYKVSRKEKRNFPLILESPSPNQTSLYFCASSLLGGVGANVLTFGAGSRLTVL.